This passage covers 23 T cell receptor beta chains from one sample sequenced in a study of CD8 T cells in ankylosing spondylitis. No cognate antigen is known for these TCRs. MiXCR, run by TCRdb on the 5' RACE reads, gives a single entry per CDR3 protein. Found here are some 800,000 distinct CDR3 sequences, 10% to 15% of them singletons; the top ten hold 0.51%. Study observations and caveats: The study identified a TCR beta motif of several highly homologous variants that appeared characteristic of ankylosing spondylitis blood.

Sequences were obtained from blood, either unsorted or a sorted T cell fraction (not recorded which). All receptors come from a male donor with ankylosing spondylitis.

This clonotype appeared a few times. The chain couples TRBV7-9 to TRBJ2-7; the D is unclear. Per the germline V gene, CDR1 is SEHNR and CDR2 is FQNEAQ (reference sequence). V lost 5 bases, J lost 0 bases, and 17 bases lay in between. The CDR3 is 16 amino acids. For the CDR3, the DNA is TGTGCCAGCAGCCGAGTTAGAACGGGCCGCTCCTACGAGCAGTACTTC. It is translated as CASSRVRTGRSYEQYF.

There are a few counts of this clonotype. The chain uses TRBV7-2 and TRBJ2-5, with no clear D. This CDR3 spans 15 amino acids. Trimming left V 2 bases short and J 0 bases short, with 10 bases between. Germline CDR1 and CDR2: SGHTA and FQGNSA. The chain's CDR3 is CASSLLGRNQETQYF. CDR3 nucleotide sequence: TGTGCCAGCAGCTTACTAGGCCGAAACCAAGAGACCCAGTACTTC.

CDR3 loop: CSARVAGTVDEQFF. DNA of the CDR3: TGCAGTGCTAGAGTAGCGGGGACAGTCGATGAGCAGTTCTTC. This chain connects TRBV20-1 to TRBJ2-1; D might be TRBD2 (8 bases). The V gene lost 1 base and the J gene lost 8 bases, with 15 bases spanning the gap. The CDR3 is made up of 14 amino acids. The germline V gene encodes CDR1 DFQATT and CDR2 SNEGSKA (reference sequence).

The sample holds a few counts of this clonotype. This chain links TRBV20-1 with TRBJ2-3; D assignment may be TRBD1 or TRBD2 (6 bases each). Germline lookup yields CDR1 DFQATT and CDR2 SNEGSKA (reference sequence). The CDR3 sequence is 11 residues long. The V gene lost 8 bases and the J gene lost 5 bases, with 11 bases spanning the gap. CDR3 DNA sequence: TGCAGTTCCGGGGGCGGAGATACGCAGTATTTT. Amino acid sequence: CSSGGGDTQYF.

This clonotype was recorded many times. The chain couples TRBV10-3 to TRBJ2-5; 8 bases line up with TRBD1. The germline gives CDR1 ENHRY, CDR2 SYGVKD. CDR3 size: 14 residues. With V trimmed by 3 bases and J by 5 bases, 5 bases remained unmatched. The CDR3 DNA follows: TGTGCCATCAGTGATACAGGGGGTAGGGAGACCCAGTACTTC. The encoded protein is CAISDTGGRETQYF.

This clonotype appeared a few times. This sequence joins TRBV29-1 and TRBJ1-3; no reliable D call. V lost 1 base, J lost 2 bases, and 6 bases lay in between. The CDR3 is 13 amino acids. CDR1 is SQVTM, CDR2 ANQGSEA, per germline. DNA of the CDR3: TGCAGCGTTGAAGGATCCGCTGGAAACACCATATATTTT. It encodes CSVEGSAGNTIYF. Looking up the rest from reference TRBV29-1 and TRBJ1-3 gives the full variable domain: SAVISQKPSRDICQRGTSLTIQCQVDSQVTMMFWYRQQPGQSLTLIATANQGSEATYESGFVIDKFPISRPNLTFSTLTVSNMSPEDSSIYLCSVEGSAGNTIYFGEGSWLTVV.

This clonotype came up a few times. The chain uses TRBV10-3 and TRBJ1-2; 7 nucleotides agree with TRBD1. V lost 5 bases and J lost 2; bases outside the gene matches: 2. Germline V lookup: CDR1 ENHRY, CDR2 SYGVKD. The CDR3 extends over 13 amino acids. The CDR3 DNA sequence: TGTGCCATCAGTACGGGACAGAACTATGGCTACACCTTC. Encoded protein: CAISTGQNYGYTF.

V and J are TRBV7-2 and TRBJ2-7, with D possibly being TRBD2 (5 bases). The CDR3 is 12 amino acids. V was shortened by 8 bases and J by 13 bases, with 21 bases between the two germline ends. Germline CDR1 SGHTA, CDR2 FQGNSA. This chain's CDR3 is CASGLWRVNEYF. The CDR3 DNA sequence: TGTGCCAGCGGACTTTGGCGCGTGAATGAATACTTC.

The table lists this clonotype with a few counts. This chain joins TRBV6-1 and TRBJ2-2, with 11 bases that match TRBD1. Germline V gene lookup returns CDR1 MNHNS and CDR2 SASEGT. This CDR3 has 15 residues. V trimming: 7 bases; J trimming: 6 bases; junction bases outside the gene matches: 7. Here the CDR3 DNA reads TGTGCCAGCACCTCCGGGACAGGGGGGGCCGGGGAGCTGTTTTTT. This codes for CASTSGTGGAGELFF.

Only a few counts were recorded for this clonotype. The chain combines TRBV7-9 with TRBJ2-1, with 7 bases aligning to TRBD1. V was clipped by 3 bases and J by 8 bases; unmatched bases: 1. Germline V gene lookup returns CDR1 SEHNR and CDR2 FQNEAQ (reference sequence). This CDR3 spans 12 amino acids. CDR3 nucleotide sequence: TGTGCCAGCAGCTTCGACAGGGATGAGCAGTTCTTC. Its protein product is CASSFDRDEQFF. The variable domain in full, with the rest retrieved from reference TRBV7-9 and TRBJ2-1, is DTGVSQNPRHKITKRGQNVTFRCDPISEHNRLYWYRQTLGQGPEFLTYFQNEAQLEKSRLLSDRFSAERPKGSFSTLEIQRTEQGDSAMYLCASSFDRDEQFFGPGTRLTVL.

The rearrangement uses TRBV7-2 and TRBJ2-1; D call uncertain. The germline CDR1 and CDR2 sequences are SGHTA and FQGNSA. Trimming stripped 6 bases from V and 8 bases from J, with 8 bases between. This CDR3 spans 11 amino acids. CDR3 DNA: TGTGCCAGCAGACTTATGGATGAGCAGTTCTTC. Encoded protein: CASRLMDEQFF.

There are a few counts of this clonotype. The rearrangement links TRBV10-1 to TRBJ2-5, with TRBD2 matching over 7 bases. Per germline, CDR1 WNHNN and CDR2 SYGVQD (reference sequence). The CDR3 is made up of 12 amino acids. J was trimmed by 8 bases and V by 1 base; bases with no gene match: 1. Written as DNA, the CDR3 is TGCGCCAGCAGTGAGTGGGGGGGTACCCAGTACTTC. This codes for CASSEWGGTQYF.

V usage is TRBV6-5 and J usage is TRBJ1-1; D remains ambiguous. The ends were cut back, 6 bases at V and 7 bases at J, with 12 bases in the middle. Germline V gene lookup returns CDR1 MNHEY and CDR2 SVGAGI. The CDR3 has 12 amino acids. This CDR3 is CASSRLGIEAFF. For the CDR3, the DNA is TGTGCCAGCAGCCGGTTGGGAATTGAAGCTTTCTTT.

For the CDR3, the DNA is TGCAGTGTTGCGGCACCGGAGGAGACCCAGTACTTC. This gives the protein CSVAAPEETQYF. V and J are TRBV20-1 and TRBJ2-5; no clear D gene. The CDR3 sequence is 12 residues long. V lost 7 bases and J 5 bases, leaving 14 bases between the germline ends. Germline V CDR1 and CDR2: DFQATT, SNEGSKA (reference sequence).

This clonotype was detected ten times or more. The V and J genes are TRBV10-3 and TRBJ2-1, with 12 bases fitting TRBD2. V lost 6 bases to trimming and J lost 8 bases; unmatched junction nucleotides: 5. The CDR3 consists of 14 residues. Germline V gene sequence: CDR1 ENHRY, CDR2 SYGVKD. The CDR3 DNA sequence: TGTGCCATCAGCCCACTAGCGGGAGGCCATGAGCAGTTCTTC. This codes for CAISPLAGGHEQFF.

J is TRBJ2-6 and V is TRBV20-1; tentative D call: TRBD1 (5 bases). Germline V gene sequence: CDR1 DFQATT, CDR2 SNEGSKA (reference sequence). V was clipped by 4 bases and J by 6 bases, with 7 bases between them. The CDR3 length is 12 residues. CDR3 sequence: CSAKDTANVLTF. The CDR3 DNA follows: TGCAGTGCTAAGGACACGGCCAACGTCCTGACTTTC.

This clonotype was recorded at least ten times. The genes are TRBV5-1 and TRBJ2-2; D perhaps matches TRBD1 (6 bases). The CDR3 consists of 13 residues. Per germline, CDR1 SGHRS and CDR2 YFSETQ. The ends were cut back, 0 bases at V and 10 bases at J, with 10 bases in the middle. In DNA form, the CDR3 reads TGCGCCAGCAGCTTGGCCTCAGGGGTGGAGCTGTTTTTT. Protein product: CASSLASGVELFF.

The table lists this clonotype with a few counts. The chain combines TRBV7-2 with TRBJ2-4, with D maybe TRBD1 (6 bases). V lost 4 bases to trimming and J lost 5 bases, with 9 bases between them. Germline V gene lookup returns CDR1 SGHTA and CDR2 FQGNSA. The CDR3 extends over 13 amino acids. CDR3 nucleotide sequence: TGTGCCAGCAGCTCGGACAGTCAAAACATTCAGTACTTC. It translates to CASSSDSQNIQYF. The full variable domain, in which reference TRBV7-2 and TRBJ2-4 provide the parts outside the CDR3, is GAGVSQSPSNKVTEKGKDVELRCDPISGHTALYWYRQSLGQGLEFLIYFQGNSAPDKSGLPSDRFSAERTGGSVSTLTIQRTQQEDSAVYLCASSSDSQNIQYFGAGTRLSVL.

The chain combines TRBV4-1 with TRBJ2-3; D remains ambiguous. Germline assignment: CDR1 MGHRA and CDR2 YSYEKL. The CDR3 consists of 13 residues. Between the trimmed V and J ends, which lost 4 bases and 9 bases, there was a span of 14 bases. DNA for the CDR3: TGCGCCAGCAGCCTGACGGACCGTTTGACGCAGTATTTT. It codes for CASSLTDRLTQYF.

The chain couples TRBV29-1 to TRBJ1-1, with 8 bases matching TRBD1. Losses at the gene ends were 4 bases for V and 5 bases for J; bases not matched to a gene: 12. The CDR3 length is 15 residues. Per the germline V gene, CDR1 is SQVTM and CDR2 is ANQGSEA. CDR3 DNA: TGCAGCGTTGCCAGCGGCAGGGGGCAGGGAACTGAAGCTTTCTTT. The encoded protein is CSVASGRGQGTEAFF. Variable domain in full (rest from reference TRBV29-1 and TRBJ1-1): SAVISQKPSRDICQRGTSLTIQCQVDSQVTMMFWYRQQPGQSLTLIATANQGSEATYESGFVIDKFPISRPNLTFSTLTVSNMSPEDSSIYLCSVASGRGQGTEAFFGQGTRLTVV.

J is TRBJ2-3 and V is TRBV6-1; 8 bases match TRBD2. J was trimmed by 4 bases and V by 6 bases; bases with no gene match: 12. CDR3 size: 16 residues. Germline V gene data show CDR1 as MNHNS and CDR2 as SASEGT. The CDR3: CASSSPRGGRSDTQYF. The CDR3 DNA reads as TGTGCCAGCAGCTCACCCCGGGGGGGGCGCTCAGATACGCAGTATTTT.

This clonotype showed up just a few times. One base away lies a much larger clone, so this may be a sequencing read error. The chain uses TRBV28 and TRBJ2-3; 10 bases line up with TRBD2. Germline CDR1 MDHEN, CDR2 SYDVKM. V trimming: 7 bases; J trimming: 1 base; junction bases outside the gene matches: 2. The CDR3 totals 14 residues. The CDR3, as DNA: TGTGCCAGCACCCTAGCGGGGGGCACAGATACGCAGTATTTT. Protein product: CASTLAGGTDTQYF.

This chain uses TRBV15 with TRBJ1-5, with 11 bases identical to TRBD1. This CDR3 region has 16 residues. Trimming removed 2 bases from V and 3 bases from J; junction bases left unmatched: 3. CDR1 and CDR2 (germline): LNHNV, YYDKDF (reference sequence). This CDR3 is CATSRPDRGLNQPQHF. The CDR3 bases are TGTGCCACCAGCAGACCGGACAGGGGGCTCAATCAGCCCCAGCATTTT. Based on the CDR3 plus reference TRBV15 and TRBJ1-5, the full variable domain is DAMVIQNPRYQVTQFGKPVTLSCSQTLNHNVMYWYQQKSSQAPKLLFHYYDKDFNNEADTPDNFQSRRPNTSFCFLDIRSPGLGDTAMYLCATSRPDRGLNQPQHFGDGTRLSIL.